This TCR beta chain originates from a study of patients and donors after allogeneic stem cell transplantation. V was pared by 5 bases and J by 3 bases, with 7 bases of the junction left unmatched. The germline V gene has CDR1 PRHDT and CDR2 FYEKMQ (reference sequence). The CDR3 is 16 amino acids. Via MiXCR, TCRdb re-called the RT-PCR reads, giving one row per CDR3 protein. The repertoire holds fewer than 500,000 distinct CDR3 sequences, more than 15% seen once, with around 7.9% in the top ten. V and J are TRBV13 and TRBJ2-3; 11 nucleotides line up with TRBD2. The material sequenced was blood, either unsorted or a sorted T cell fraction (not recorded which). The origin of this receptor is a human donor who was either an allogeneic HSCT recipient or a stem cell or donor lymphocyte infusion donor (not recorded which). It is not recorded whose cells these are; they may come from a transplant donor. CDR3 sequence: CASSPITSGSTDTQYF. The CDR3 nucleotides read TGTGCCAGCAGCCCCATCACTAGCGGGAGTACAGATACGCAGTATTTT.